A selection of T cell receptor beta chains follows, all from one sample in a study of T cell repertoires in cytomegalovirus infection. Each CDR3 protein gets one entry after TCRdb re-called the reads with MiXCR. The sample holds about 51,000 distinct CDR3 sequences, 15% to 25% seen once. These receptors are not linked to any known antigen. This specimen was CD8+ T cells from cultured PBMCs, taken from culture after CMV antigen stimulation. The receptors were gathered from a human donor in good health (CMV status not recorded). Some clones in this sample may be carry-over from other donors' samples. Both conserved end residues are part of each CDR3. D genes are given only for firm matches. Clone size is not always given. Where it is, it says once, few, many or a class for expanded clones.

few NA TRBJ2-3 TRBV7-6 TGTGCCAGCAGCTTAACTCCCGCGGGATACACAGATACGCAGTATTTT CASSLTPAGYTDTQYF
NA NA TRBJ1-1 TRBV3-1 TGTGCCAGCAGCCAAGTCCGGGGGAACAGAGCGATGAACACTGAAGCTTTCTTT CASSQVRGNRAMNTEAFF
many NA TRBJ2-3 TRBV25-1 TGTGCCAGCAGTGACGGAATCCGCACAGATACGCAGTATTTT CASSDGIRTDTQYF
medium-sized NA TRBJ1-1 TRBV11-1 TGTGCCAGCAGGTCGGGAGGGGCCACTGAAGCTTTCTTT CASRSGGATEAFF
few NA TRBJ1-2 TRBV9 TGTGCCAGCAGCGTAGGTGACCGCAACTATGGCTACACCTTC CASSVGDRNYGYTF
NA TRBD1 TRBJ1-5 TRBV2 TGTGCCAGCAGATCGGGACAGGGGGGTCATCTAGGTCAGCCCCAGCATTTT CASRSGQGGHLGQPQHF
NA NA TRBJ1-2 TRBV4-1 TGCGCCAGCAGCCGGACAGCTGACTATGGCTACACCTTC CASSRTADYGYTF
NA NA TRBJ2-7 TRBV6-2/TRBV6-3 TGTGCCAGCAGCCGTCCTGGGGGGGCGAGATCCTACGAGCAGTACTTC CASSRPGGARSYEQYF
many TRBD2 TRBJ2-1 TRBV6-1 TGTGCCAGCACCTTAGCGGGCAACTACAATGAGCAGTTCTTC CASTLAGNYNEQFF
NA NA TRBJ2-3 TRBV12-3/TRBV12-4 TGTGCCAGCAGTCCCCTTGCGGGACTCACAGATACGCAGTATTTT CASSPLAGLTDTQYF
NA TRBD1 TRBJ1-5 TRBV4-1 TGCGCCAGCAGCCAGGCGACAGGGGGCAAACAGCCCCAGCATTTT CASSQATGGKQPQHF
few TRBD1 TRBJ2-1 TRBV7-8 TGTGCCAGCAGCTCCATGGACAGGGGGTCCTACAATGAGCAGTTCTTC CASSSMDRGSYNEQFF